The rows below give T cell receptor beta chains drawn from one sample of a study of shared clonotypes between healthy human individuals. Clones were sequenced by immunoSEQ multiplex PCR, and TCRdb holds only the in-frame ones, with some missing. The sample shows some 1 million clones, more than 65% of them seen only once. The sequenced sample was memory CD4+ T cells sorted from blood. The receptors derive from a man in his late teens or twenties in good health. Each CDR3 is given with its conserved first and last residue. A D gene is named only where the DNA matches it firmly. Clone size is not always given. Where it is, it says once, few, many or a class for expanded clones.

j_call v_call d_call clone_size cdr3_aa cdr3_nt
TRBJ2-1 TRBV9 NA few CASSVVGQSSYNEQFF TGTGCCAGCAGCGTAGTCGGCCAGAGCTCCTACAATGAGCAGTTCTTC
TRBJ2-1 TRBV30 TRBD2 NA CAWSVPREWGIDEQFF TGTGCCTGGAGTGTACCGCGGGAGTGGGGAATCGATGAGCAGTTCTTC
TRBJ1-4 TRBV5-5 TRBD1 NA CASSLQGGNEKLFF TGTGCCAGCAGCTTACAGGGGGGAAATGAAAAACTGTTTTTT
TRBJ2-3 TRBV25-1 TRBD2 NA CASRDFSGDTQYF TGTGCCAGCAGGGATTTTAGCGGGGATACGCAGTATTTT
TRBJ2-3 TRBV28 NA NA CASSGPGTGALPDTQYF TGTGCCAGCAGTGGCCCCGGGACGGGGGCCCTCCCGGATACGCAGTATTTT
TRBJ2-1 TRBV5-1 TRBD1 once CASSPGTGAYNEQFF TGCGCCAGCAGCCCGGGGACAGGGGCCTACAATGAGCAGTTCTTC
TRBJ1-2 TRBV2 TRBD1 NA CASRESGTAFYGYTF TGTGCCAGCAGGGAATCCGGGACAGCCTTCTATGGCTACACCTTC
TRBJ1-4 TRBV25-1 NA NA CASSEEGGAEKLFF TGTGCCAGCAGTGAAGAGGGAGGGGCTGAAAAACTGTTTTTT
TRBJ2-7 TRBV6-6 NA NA CASSYSPNWASLEQYF TGTGCCAGCAGTTACTCGCCCAATTGGGCCTCTTTAGAGCAGTACTTC
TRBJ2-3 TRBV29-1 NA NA CSAPEWTTDTQYF TGCAGCGCCCCCGAGTGGACCACAGATACGCAGTATTTT
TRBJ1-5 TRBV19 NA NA CASSKGRGRSNQPQHF TGTGCCAGTAGTAAGGGAAGAGGGCGAAGCAATCAGCCCCAGCATTTT
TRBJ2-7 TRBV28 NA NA CASSLSRQAYEQYF TGTGCCAGCAGTTTGTCCAGGCAGGCCTACGAGCAGTACTTC
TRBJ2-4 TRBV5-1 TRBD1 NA CASSLGTGSGNIQYF TGCGCCAGCAGCCTAGGGACAGGGTCAGGAAACATTCAGTACTTC
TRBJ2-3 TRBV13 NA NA CASSLGQGSDTQYF TGTGCCAGCAGCTTAGGCCAGGGCTCAGATACGCAGTATTTT
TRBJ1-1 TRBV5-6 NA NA CASSFGYQMGTEAFF TGTGCCAGCAGCTTTGGGTACCAAATGGGCACTGAAGCTTTCTTT
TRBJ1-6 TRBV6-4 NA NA CASSALGQGGSPLHF TGTGCCAGCAGTGCCTTGGGCCAGGGAGGTTCACCCCTCCACTTT
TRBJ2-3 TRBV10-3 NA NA CAISDVARGGDTQYF TGTGCCATCAGTGACGTGGCCCGGGGAGGAGATACGCAGTATTTT
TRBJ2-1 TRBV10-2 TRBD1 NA CASSQGTVWHEQFF TGCGCCAGCAGTCAGGGGACAGTTTGGCATGAGCAGTTCTTC
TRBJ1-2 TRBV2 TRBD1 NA CASSLTGVGSYGYTF TGTGCCAGCAGTTTGACAGGGGTCGGAAGCTATGGCTACACCTTC
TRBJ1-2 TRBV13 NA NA CASSLDFGRGDYGYTF TGTGCCAGCAGCTTAGATTTTGGCAGGGGAGACTATGGCTACACCTTC
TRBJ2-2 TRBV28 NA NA CASSLRTGELFF TGTGCCAGCAGTTTACGAACCGGGGAGCTGTTTTTT
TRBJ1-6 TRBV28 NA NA CASNWKGSPLHF TGTGCCAGCAATTGGAAAGGCTCACCCCTCCACTTT
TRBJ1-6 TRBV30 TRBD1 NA CAWRRAGGKESYNSPLHF TGTGCCTGGAGGAGGGCAGGGGGCAAGGAATCCTATAATTCACCCCTCCACTTT
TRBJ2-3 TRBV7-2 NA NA CASSPRDATPMQYF TGTGCCAGCAGCCCACGGGACGCCACTCCTATGCAGTATTTT
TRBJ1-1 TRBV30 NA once CAWTLGTGWTEAFF TGTGCCTGGACACTCGGCACCGGTTGGACTGAAGCTTTCTTT
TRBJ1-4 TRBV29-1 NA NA CGGYNEKLFF TGCGGGGGGTATAATGAAAAACTGTTTTTT
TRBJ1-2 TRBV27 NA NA CASKDPGRGYTF TGTGCCAGCAAAGACCCGGGACGAGGCTACACCTTC
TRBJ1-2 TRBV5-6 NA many CASSDGGLINYGYTF TGTGCCAGCAGCGACGGTGGGCTGATTAACTATGGCTACACCTTC
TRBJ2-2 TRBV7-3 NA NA CASSYRETGELFF TGTGCCAGCAGCTACAGAGAAACCGGGGAGCTGTTTTTT
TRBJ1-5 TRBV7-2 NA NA CASSTLGGSNQPQHF TGTGCCAGCAGCACCTTAGGGGGTAGCAATCAGCCCCAGCATTTT
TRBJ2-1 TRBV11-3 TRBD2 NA CASSLSMTFGGGYNEQFF TGTGCCAGCAGCTTATCGATGACCTTCGGCGGGGGATACAATGAGCAGTTCTTC
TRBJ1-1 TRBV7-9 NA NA CASSLLGALNTEAFF TGTGCCAGCAGCTTACTGGGGGCATTGAACACTGAAGCTTTCTTT
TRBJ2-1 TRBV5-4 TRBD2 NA CASSFRLAGYNEQFF TGTGCCAGCAGCTTCAGACTAGCGGGCTACAATGAGCAGTTCTTC
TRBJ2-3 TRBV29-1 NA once CSVEAEGITDTQYF TGCAGCGTTGAAGCGGAGGGGATCACAGATACGCAGTATTTT
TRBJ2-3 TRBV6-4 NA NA CASSDSGRSTDTQYF TGTGCCAGCAGTGACTCTGGCCGGAGCACAGATACGCAGTATTTT
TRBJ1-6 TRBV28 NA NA CASSIPSALYNSPLHF TGTGCCAGCAGTATCCCCTCGGCCCTCTATAATTCACCCCTCCACTTT
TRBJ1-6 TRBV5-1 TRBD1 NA CASSLGTGNSPLHF TGCGCCAGCAGCTTGGGGACAGGTAATTCACCCCTCCACTTT
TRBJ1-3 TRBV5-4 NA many CASSPISGNTIYF TGTGCCAGCAGCCCCATATCTGGAAACACCATATATTTT
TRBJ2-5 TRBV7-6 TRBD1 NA CASSPSGTAQETQYF TGTGCCAGCAGCCCAAGTGGGACAGCCCAAGAGACCCAGTACTTC
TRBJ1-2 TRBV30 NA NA CAWSAVEGYGYTF TGTGCCTGGAGTGCGGTGGAGGGCTATGGCTACACCTTC
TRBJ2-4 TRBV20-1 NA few CSAIQGIQYF TGCAGTGCTATTCAGGGTATTCAGTACTTC
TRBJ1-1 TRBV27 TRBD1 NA CASIRTGDSLTGAFF TGTGCCAGCATCAGAACTGGGGACAGCCTTACGGGAGCTTTCTTT
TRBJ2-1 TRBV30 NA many CAWGRVADEQFF TGTGCCTGGGGGCGTGTGGCAGATGAGCAGTTCTTC
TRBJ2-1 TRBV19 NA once CASSPRGSYNEQFF TGTGCCAGTAGTCCCAGGGGCTCCTACAATGAGCAGTTCTTC
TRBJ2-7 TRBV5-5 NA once CASSFRTVDYEQYF TGTGCCAGCAGCTTTCGAACAGTGGACTACGAGCAGTACTTC
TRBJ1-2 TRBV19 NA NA CASSIWGRDYGYTF TGTGCCAGTAGTATATGGGGCCGGGACTATGGCTACACCTTC